Below are 12 T cell receptor beta chains sequenced from a single sample in a study of cytomegalovirus exposure and HLA in healthy donors. Vbeta (60) and Jbeta (13) primers were used in the PCR. Using immunoSEQ multiplex PCR, the repertoire was profiled, and TCRdb retains in-frame clones only, with some absent. This repertoire shows 150,000 to 200,000 clones, roughly 80% found once; its top ten account for approximately 0.25%. Sequenced: PBMCs. The receptors derive from a boy aged 10-17 years in good health and CMV-seronegative.

This clone was detected once. The chain joins TRBV5-6 to TRBJ2-5; D is ambiguous. The DNA end favors TRBJ2-7, so the J call may be wrong. CDR1 is SGHDT, CDR2 YYEEEE, per germline. The CDR3 is 15 residues long. The CDR3 is CASSLANSSSYEQYF. The CDR3 nucleotides are TGTGCCAGCAGCTTGGCCAATAGCAGCTCCTACGAGCAGTACTTC.

The chain recombines TRBV7-3 with TRBJ2-2, with a weak D call TRBD1 (6 bases). CDR1 is SGHTA, CDR2 FQGTGA, per germline. The CDR3 covers 15 residues. The germline V and J ends were trimmed by 5 bases and 8 bases, with 18 bases remaining between them. The CDR3: CASSPTGALTGELFF. Here the CDR3 DNA reads TGTGCCAGCAGCCCGACAGGAGCTCTGACTGGGGAGCTGTTTTTT. The whole variable domain, remainder taken from reference TRBV7-3 and TRBJ2-2, is GAGVSQTPSNKVTEKGKYVELRCDPISGHTALYWYRQSLGQGPEFLIYFQGTGAADDSGLPNDRFFAVRPEGSVSTLKIQRTERGDSAVYLCASSPTGALTGELFFGEGSRLTVL.

This clone was seen just once. The chain combines TRBV11-2 with TRBJ1-2, with 7 bases identical to TRBD1. This CDR3 spans 16 amino acids. Trimming at V came to 0 bases and at J to 2 bases, leaving 6 bases not matched to a gene. The germline CDR1 and CDR2 sequences are SGHAT and FQNNGV. This CDR3 is CASSLDRPGGNYGYTF. The CDR3 nucleotides are TGTGCCAGCAGCTTAGATCGCCCAGGGGGGAACTATGGCTACACCTTC.

Concerning this clone itself: The same CDR3 arises from other DNA sequences in this sample as well. V is TRBV29-1 and J is TRBJ1-2, with D possibly matching TRBD1 (5 bases). The CDR3 runs to 12 residues. Trimming took 5 bases from V and 4 from J, leaving 11 bases between them. Germline-derived CDR1 and CDR2 are SQVTM and ANQGSEA. CDR3 residues: CSVRTGGYGYTF. The CDR3 DNA sequence: TGCAGCGTTCGAACGGGGGGCTATGGCTACACCTTC.

The chain is built from TRBV7-9 and TRBJ2-3; 10 positions agree with TRBD1. The germline V gene has CDR1 SEHNR and CDR2 FQNEAQ (reference sequence). This CDR3 comprises 14 residues. J gave up 4 bases and V 5 bases, and 3 bases lay outside the gene matches. This CDR3 is CASSPGTGADTQYF. The CDR3 nucleotides read TGTGCCAGCAGCCCCGGGACAGGGGCAGATACGCAGTATTTT.

The chain carries TRBV27 and TRBJ1-1; D is ambiguous. V lost 8 bases and J lost 0, with 10 bases in between. Germline V gene lookup returns CDR1 MNHEY and CDR2 SMNVEV (reference sequence). The CDR3 length is 13 residues. The CDR3 protein is CASQGLMNTEAFF. DNA for the CDR3: TGTGCCAGCCAAGGACTGATGAACACTGAAGCTTTCTTT.

CDR3 nucleotides: TGTGCCAGCCACATCGACAGGGGGCGTGCGTATGAGCAGTACTTC. This gives the protein CASHIDRGRAYEQYF. The V gene is TRBV7-8, the J gene TRBJ2-7, with 10 bases lining up with TRBD1. CDR3 length: 15 residues. Germline CDR1 SGHVS, CDR2 FQNEAQ. The trim removed 8 bases at V and 7 bases at J, leaving 14 bases unmatched.

The chain employs TRBV9 and TRBJ1-2, with 7 bases that match TRBD1. The germline V gene has CDR1 SGDLS and CDR2 YYNGEE. V trimming: 0 bases; J trimming: 7 bases; junction bases outside the gene matches: 9. The CDR3 loop spans 15 amino acids. CDR3 nucleotides: TGTGCCAGCAGCGTAGGAGCAGACAGGGTCCGTGGCTACACCTTC. It specifies CASSVGADRVRGYTF. Full variable domain (outside the CDR3, taken from reference TRBV9 and TRBJ1-2): DSGVTQTPKHLITATGQRVTLRCSPRSGDLSVYWYQQSLDQGLQFLIQYYNGEERAKGNILERFSAQQFPDLHSELNLSSLELGDSALYFCASSVGADRVRGYTFGSGTRLTVV.

This chain links TRBV6-5 with TRBJ2-2; a weak D match, TRBD1 (5 bases). From germline, CDR1 is MNHEY and CDR2 SVGAGI. Trimming removed 6 bases from V and 4 bases from J, with 15 bases in between. CDR3 size: 15 residues. CDR3 DNA: TGTGCCAGCAGGGTCGCGTTTAGGGGCACCGGGGAGCTGTTTTTT. It codes for CASRVAFRGTGELFF.

V gene TRBV28 combines with J gene TRBJ2-3; 9 bases agree with TRBD2. V lost 6 bases, J lost 3 bases, and 7 bases stayed unmatched. CDR3 length equals 15 residues. From germline, CDR1 is MDHEN and CDR2 SYDVKM. CDR3: CASSLAGDSTDTQYF. The CDR3 nucleotides read TGTGCCAGCAGCTTAGCGGGAGACTCAACAGATACGCAGTATTTT.

This clone was recorded only once. CDR3 DNA: TGCAGCGTTAGGGGGGGGAATGAAAAACTGTTTTTT. Translated, it gives CSVRGGNEKLFF. The rearrangement joins TRBV29-1 to TRBJ1-4; a weak D match, TRBD1 (6 bases). There are 12 residues in the CDR3. Trimming shortened V by 5 bases and J by 5 bases, and 9 bases separated the two germline ends. CDR1 and CDR2 from the germline V gene are SQVTM and ANQGSEA. Combining the CDR3 with reference TRBV29-1 and TRBJ1-4 gives the whole variable domain SAVISQKPSRDICQRGTSLTIQCQVDSQVTMMFWYRQQPGQSLTLIATANQGSEATYESGFVIDKFPISRPNLTFSTLTVSNMSPEDSSIYLCSVRGGNEKLFFGSGTQLSVL.

The genes are TRBV29-1 and TRBJ2-5, with 10 bases identical to TRBD1. The DNA matches TRBJ2-7 better at its end, which makes the J call doubtful. Germline lookup yields CDR1 SQVTM and CDR2 ANQGSEA. This CDR3 comprises 14 residues. CDR3 residues: CSVSGTGVSYEQYF. The CDR3 DNA sequence: TGCAGCGTTTCTGGGACAGGGGTTTCCTACGAGCAGTACTTC.